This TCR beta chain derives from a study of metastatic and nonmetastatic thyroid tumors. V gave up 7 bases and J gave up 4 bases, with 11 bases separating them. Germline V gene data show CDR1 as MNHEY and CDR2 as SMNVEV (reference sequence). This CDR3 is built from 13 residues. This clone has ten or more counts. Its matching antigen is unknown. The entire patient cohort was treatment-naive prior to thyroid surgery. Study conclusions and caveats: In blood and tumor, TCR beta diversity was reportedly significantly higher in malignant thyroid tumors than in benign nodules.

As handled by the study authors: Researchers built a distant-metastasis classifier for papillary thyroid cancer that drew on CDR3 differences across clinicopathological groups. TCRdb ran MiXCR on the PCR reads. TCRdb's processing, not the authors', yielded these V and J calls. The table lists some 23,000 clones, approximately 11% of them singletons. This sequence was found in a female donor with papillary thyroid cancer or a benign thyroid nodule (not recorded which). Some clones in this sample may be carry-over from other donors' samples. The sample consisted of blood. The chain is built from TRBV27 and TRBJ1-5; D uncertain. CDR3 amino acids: CASTPYGNQPQHF. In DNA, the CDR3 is TGTGCCAGCACCCCTTATGGAAATCAGCCCCAGCATTTT.